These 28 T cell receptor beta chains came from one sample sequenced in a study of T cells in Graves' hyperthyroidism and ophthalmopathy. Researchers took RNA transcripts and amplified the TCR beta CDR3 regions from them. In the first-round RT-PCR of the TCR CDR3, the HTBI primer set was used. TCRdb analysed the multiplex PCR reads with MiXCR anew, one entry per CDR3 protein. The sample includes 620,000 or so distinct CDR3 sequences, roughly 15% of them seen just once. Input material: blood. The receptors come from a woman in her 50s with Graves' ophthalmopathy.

CDR3 loop: CASRGLAGSNTGELFF. The DNA of the CDR3 is TGTGCCAGTAGGGGACTAGCGGGATCGAACACCGGGGAGCTGTTTTTT. The chain links TRBV19 to TRBJ2-2, with TRBD2 identical over 13 bases. V lost 6 bases, J lost 0 bases, and 1 base stayed unmatched. Germline-derived CDR1 and CDR2 are LNHDA and SQIVND (reference sequence). This CDR3 contains 16 residues.

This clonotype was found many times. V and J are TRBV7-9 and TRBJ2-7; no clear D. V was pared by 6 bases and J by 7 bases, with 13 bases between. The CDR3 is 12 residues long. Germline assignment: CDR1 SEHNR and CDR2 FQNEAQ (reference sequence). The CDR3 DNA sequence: TGTGCCAGCAGTTTCTCTTCTTGGGAGCAGTACTTC. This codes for CASSFSSWEQYF.

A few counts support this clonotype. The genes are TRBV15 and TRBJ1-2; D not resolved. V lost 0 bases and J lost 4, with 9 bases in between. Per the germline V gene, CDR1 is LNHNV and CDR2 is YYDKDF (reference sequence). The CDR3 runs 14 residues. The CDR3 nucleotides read TGTGCCACCAGCAGAGATCGGAACCCCTATGGCTACACCTTC. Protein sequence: CATSRDRNPYGYTF. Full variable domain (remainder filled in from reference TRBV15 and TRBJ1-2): DAMVIQNPRYQVTQFGKPVTLSCSQTLNHNVMYWYQQKSSQAPKLLFHYYDKDFNNEADTPDNFQSRRPNTSFCFLDIRSPGLGDTAMYLCATSRDRNPYGYTFGSGTRLTVV.

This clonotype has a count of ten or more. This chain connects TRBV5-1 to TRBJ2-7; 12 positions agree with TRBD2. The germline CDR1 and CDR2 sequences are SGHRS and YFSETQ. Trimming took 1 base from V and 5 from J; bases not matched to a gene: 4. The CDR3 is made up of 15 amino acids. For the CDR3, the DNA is TGCGCCAGCAGCTTGCCGACTAGCGGGAGACACGAGCAGTACTTC. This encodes CASSLPTSGRHEQYF.

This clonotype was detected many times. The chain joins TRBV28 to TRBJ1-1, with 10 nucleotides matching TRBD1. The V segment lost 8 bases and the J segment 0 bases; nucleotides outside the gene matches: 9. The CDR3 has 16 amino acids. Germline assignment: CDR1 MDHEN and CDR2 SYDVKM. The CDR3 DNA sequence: TGTGCCAGCGCCAATGACAGGGGGCTAATGAACACTGAAGCTTTCTTT. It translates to CASANDRGLMNTEAFF.

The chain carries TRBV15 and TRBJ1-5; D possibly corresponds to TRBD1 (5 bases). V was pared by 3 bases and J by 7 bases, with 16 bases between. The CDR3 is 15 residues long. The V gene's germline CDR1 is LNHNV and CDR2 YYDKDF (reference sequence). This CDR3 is CATSRSRVGDQPQHF. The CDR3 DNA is TGTGCCACCAGCAGGTCACGGGTGGGGGACCAGCCCCAGCATTTT.

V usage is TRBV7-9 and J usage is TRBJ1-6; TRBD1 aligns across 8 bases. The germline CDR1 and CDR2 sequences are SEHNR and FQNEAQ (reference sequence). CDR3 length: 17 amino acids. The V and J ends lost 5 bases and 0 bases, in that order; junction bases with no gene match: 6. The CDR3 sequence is CASSPWTGPSYNSPLHF. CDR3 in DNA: TGTGCCAGCAGCCCCTGGACAGGGCCCTCCTATAATTCACCCCTCCACTTT.

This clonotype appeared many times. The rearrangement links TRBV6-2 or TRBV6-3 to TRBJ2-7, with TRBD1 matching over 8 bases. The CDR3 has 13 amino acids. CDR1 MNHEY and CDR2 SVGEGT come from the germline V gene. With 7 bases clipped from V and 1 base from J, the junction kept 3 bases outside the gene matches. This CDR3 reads CASTDRGSYEQYF. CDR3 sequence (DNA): TGTGCCAGCACCGACAGGGGTTCCTACGAGCAGTACTTC.

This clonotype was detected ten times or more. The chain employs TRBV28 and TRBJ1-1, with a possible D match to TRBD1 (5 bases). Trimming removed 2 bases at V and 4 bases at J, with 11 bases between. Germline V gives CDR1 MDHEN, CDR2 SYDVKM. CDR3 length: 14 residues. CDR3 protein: CASSLVQGGTEAFF. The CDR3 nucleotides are TGTGCCAGCAGTTTAGTGCAGGGCGGCACTGAAGCTTTCTTT.

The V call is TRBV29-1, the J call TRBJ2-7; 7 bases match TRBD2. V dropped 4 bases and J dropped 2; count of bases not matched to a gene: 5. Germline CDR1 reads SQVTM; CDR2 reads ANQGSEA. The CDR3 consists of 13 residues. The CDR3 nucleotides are TGCAGCGTTGGGGCTAGCGGTACCTACGAGCAGTACTTC. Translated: CSVGASGTYEQYF.

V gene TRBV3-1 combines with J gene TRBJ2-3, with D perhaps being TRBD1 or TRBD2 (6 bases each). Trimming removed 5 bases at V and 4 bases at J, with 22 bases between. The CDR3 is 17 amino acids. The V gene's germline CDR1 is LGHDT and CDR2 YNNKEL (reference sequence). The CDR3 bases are TGTGCCAGCAGCTTCTCCCCATCCTTAGGGGGGTCAGATACGCAGTATTTT. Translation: CASSFSPSLGGSDTQYF.

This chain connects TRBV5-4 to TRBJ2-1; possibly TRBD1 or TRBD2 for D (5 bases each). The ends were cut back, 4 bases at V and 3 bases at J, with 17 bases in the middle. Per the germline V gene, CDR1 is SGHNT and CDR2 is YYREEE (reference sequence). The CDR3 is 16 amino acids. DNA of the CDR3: TGTGCCAGCAGCCCCGCGGGCAGGGAGATCTACAATGAGCAGTTCTTC. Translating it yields CASSPAGREIYNEQFF.

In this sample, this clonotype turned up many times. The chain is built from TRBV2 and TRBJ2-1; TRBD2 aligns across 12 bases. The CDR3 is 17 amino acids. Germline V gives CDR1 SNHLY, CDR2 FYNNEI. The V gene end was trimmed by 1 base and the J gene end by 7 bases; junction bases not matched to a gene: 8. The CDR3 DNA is TGTGCCAGCAGTGAAGGAAGACTAGCGGGAGTGTATAATGAGCAGTTCTTC. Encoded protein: CASSEGRLAGVYNEQFF.

The chain's CDR3 is CASRTLIDCGYTF. CDR3 nucleotides: TGTGCCAGCAGAACCCTGATAGACTGTGGCTACACCTTC. The gene calls are TRBV28 and TRBJ1-2; D remains ambiguous. Germline V lookup: CDR1 MDHEN, CDR2 SYDVKM. Trimming took off 6 bases at V and 7 bases at J, with 15 bases between the two ends. The CDR3 extends over 13 amino acids.

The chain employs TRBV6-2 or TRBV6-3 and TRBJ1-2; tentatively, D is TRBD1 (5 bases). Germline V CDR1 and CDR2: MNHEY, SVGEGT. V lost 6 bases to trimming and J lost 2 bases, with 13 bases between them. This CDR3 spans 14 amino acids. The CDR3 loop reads CASRFGGRNYGYTF. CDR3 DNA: TGTGCCAGCAGGTTTGGGGGACGGAACTATGGCTACACCTTC.

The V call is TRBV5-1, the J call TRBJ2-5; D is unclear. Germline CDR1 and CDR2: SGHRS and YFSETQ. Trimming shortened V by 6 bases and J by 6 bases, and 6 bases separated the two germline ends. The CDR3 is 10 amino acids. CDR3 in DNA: TGCGCCAGCACCCGGAAGACCCAGTACTTC. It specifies CASTRKTQYF.

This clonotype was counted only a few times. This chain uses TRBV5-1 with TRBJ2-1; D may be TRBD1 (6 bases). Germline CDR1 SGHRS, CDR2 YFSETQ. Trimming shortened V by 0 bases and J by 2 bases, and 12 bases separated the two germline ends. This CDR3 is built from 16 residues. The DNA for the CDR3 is TGCGCCAGCAGCTTGGCTTCTGGGGGCCCCTACAATGAGCAGTTCTTC. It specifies CASSLASGGPYNEQFF.

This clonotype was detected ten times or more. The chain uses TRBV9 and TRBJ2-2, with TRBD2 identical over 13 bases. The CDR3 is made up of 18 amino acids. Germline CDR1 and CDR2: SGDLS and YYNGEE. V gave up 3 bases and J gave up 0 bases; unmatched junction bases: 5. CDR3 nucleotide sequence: TGTGCCAGCAGCGCTACCGGGACTAGCGGGGCGAACACCGGGGAGCTGTTTTTT. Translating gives CASSATGTSGANTGELFF.

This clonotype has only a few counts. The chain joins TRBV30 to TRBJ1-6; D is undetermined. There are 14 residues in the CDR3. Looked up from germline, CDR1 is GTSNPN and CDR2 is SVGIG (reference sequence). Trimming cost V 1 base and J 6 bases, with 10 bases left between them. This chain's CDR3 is CAWSAAVSNSPLHF. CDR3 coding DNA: TGTGCCTGGAGTGCAGCAGTATCTAATTCACCCCTCCACTTT.

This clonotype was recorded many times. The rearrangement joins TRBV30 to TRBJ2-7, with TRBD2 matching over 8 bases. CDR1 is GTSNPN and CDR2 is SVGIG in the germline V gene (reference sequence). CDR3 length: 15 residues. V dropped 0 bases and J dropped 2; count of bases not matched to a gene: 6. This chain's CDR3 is CAWSVRGLETYEQYF. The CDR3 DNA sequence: TGTGCCTGGAGTGTTAGGGGACTAGAAACCTACGAGCAGTACTTC.

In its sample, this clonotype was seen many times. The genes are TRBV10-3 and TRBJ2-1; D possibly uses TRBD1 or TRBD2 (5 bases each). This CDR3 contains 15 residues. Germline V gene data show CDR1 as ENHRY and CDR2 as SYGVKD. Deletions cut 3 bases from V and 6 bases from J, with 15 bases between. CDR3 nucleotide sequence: TGTGCCATCAGTGAACGGGACGCAGCATTCAATGAGCAGTTCTTC. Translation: CAISERDAAFNEQFF.

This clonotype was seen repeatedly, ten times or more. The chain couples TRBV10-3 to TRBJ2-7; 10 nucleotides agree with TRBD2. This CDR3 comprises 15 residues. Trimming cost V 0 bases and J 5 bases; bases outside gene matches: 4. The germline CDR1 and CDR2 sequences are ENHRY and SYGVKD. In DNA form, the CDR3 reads TGTGCCATCAGTGAGTCGGCTAGCGGGAGTAACGAGCAGTACTTC. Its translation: CAISESASGSNEQYF.

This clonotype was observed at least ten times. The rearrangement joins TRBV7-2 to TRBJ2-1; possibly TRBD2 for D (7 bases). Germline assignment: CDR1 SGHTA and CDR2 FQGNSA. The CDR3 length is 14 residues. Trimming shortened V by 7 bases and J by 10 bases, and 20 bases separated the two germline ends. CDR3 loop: CASTPWGGLGEQFF. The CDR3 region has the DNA TGTGCCAGCACCCCTTGGGGGGGCCTCGGGGAGCAGTTCTTC.

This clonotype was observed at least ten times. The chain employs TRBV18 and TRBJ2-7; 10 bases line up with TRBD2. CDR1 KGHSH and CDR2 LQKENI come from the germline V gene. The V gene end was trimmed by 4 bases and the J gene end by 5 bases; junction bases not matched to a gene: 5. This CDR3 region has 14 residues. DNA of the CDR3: TGTGCCAGCTCACTTGGGACTAGCGTCAACGAGCAGTACTTC. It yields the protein CASSLGTSVNEQYF. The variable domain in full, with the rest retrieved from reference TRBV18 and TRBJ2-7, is NAGVMQNPRHLVRRRGQEARLRCSPMKGHSHVYWYRQLPEEGLKFMVYLQKENIIDESGMPKERFSAEFPKEGPSILRIQQVVRGDSAAYFCASSLGTSVNEQYFGPGTRLTVT.

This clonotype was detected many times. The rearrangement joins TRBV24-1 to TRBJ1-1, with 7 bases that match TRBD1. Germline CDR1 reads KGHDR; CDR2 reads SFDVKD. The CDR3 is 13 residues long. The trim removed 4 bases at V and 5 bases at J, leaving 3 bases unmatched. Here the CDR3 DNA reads TGTGCCACCAGTGACAGGGGGTGGACTGAAGCTTTCTTT. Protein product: CATSDRGWTEAFF.

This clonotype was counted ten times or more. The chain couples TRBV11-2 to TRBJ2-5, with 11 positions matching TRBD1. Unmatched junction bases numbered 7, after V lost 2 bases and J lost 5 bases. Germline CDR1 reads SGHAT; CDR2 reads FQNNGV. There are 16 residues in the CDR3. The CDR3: CASSLTGGQGDETQYF. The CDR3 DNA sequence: TGTGCCAGCAGCTTAACCGGGGGACAGGGGGATGAGACCCAGTACTTC.

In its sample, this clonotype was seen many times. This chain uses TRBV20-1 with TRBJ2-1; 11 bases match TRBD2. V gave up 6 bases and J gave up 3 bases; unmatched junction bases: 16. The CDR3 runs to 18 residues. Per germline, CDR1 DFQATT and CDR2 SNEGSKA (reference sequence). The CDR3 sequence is CSAPPLAGGRLLYNEQFF. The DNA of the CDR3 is TGCAGTGCCCCCCCGCTAGCGGGAGGCCGGCTTCTCTACAATGAGCAGTTCTTC.

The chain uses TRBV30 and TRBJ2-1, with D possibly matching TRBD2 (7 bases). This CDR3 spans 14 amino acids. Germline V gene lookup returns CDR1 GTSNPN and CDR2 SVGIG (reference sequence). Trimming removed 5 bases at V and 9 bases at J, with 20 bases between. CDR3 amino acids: CAWGRGGASSEQFF. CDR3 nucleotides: TGTGCCTGGGGGAGGGGGGGGGCCAGCTCTGAGCAGTTCTTC.